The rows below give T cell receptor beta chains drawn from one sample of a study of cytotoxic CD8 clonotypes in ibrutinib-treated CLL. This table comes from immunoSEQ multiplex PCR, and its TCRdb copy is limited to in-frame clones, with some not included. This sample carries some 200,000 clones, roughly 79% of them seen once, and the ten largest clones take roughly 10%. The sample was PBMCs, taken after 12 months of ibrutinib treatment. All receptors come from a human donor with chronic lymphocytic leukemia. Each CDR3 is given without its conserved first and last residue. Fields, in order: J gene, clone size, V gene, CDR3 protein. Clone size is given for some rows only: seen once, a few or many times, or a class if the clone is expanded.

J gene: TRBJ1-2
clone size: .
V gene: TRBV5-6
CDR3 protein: ASSSVYPGYT

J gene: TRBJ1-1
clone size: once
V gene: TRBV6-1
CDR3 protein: ASSEMADNTEAF

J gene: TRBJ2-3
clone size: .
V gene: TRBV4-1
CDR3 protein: ASSQNQGLADTQY

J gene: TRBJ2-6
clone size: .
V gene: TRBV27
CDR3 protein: ASSLSRDSSGANVLT

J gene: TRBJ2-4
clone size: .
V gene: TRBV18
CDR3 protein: ASSPPFEANIQY

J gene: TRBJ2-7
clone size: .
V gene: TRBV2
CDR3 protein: ASSAVGYATRQY

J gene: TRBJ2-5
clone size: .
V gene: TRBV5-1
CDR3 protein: ASSLYGGGEETQY

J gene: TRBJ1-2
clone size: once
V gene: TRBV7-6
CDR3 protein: ASSSSGSGYT

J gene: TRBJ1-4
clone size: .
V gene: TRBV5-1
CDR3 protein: ASRPGQGEKLF

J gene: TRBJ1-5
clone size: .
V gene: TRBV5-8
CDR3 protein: ASSLWQGGNQPQH

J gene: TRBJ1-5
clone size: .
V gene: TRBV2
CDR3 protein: ASSLGQAGNQPQH

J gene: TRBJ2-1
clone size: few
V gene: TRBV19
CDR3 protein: ASSIIQSTRSEQF

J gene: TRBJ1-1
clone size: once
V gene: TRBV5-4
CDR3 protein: ASNVRTGIPSGSEAF

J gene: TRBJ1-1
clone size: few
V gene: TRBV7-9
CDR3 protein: ASSLRQASTEAF

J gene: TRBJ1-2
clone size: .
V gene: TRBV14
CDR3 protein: ASSQDGPRGGYGYT

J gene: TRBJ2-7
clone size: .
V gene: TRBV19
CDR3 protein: TSSSPGPPGEQY

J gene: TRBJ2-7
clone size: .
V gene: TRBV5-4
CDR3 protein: ASSIPGQGNTYEQY

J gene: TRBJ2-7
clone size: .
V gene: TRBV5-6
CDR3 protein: ASSLGGLGSFYEQY

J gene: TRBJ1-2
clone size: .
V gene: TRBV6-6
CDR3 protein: ASTAPGLEMGYT

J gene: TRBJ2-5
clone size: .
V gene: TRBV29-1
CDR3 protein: SARGTGQETQY

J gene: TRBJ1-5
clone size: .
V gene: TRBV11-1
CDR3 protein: ASSFGVNQPQH

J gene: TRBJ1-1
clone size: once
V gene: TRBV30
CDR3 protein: AWSVTGGTEAF

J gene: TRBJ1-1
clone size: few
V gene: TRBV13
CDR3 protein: ASSSRYGVNTEAF

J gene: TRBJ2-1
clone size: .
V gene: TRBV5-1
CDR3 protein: ASSLGGGSYNEQF

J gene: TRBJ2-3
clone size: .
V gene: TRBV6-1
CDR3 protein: ASNRGARADTQY

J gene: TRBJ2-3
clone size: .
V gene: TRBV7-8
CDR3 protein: ASSAPAQGGTQY

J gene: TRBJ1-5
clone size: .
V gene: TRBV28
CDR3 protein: ASRQGGVQPQH

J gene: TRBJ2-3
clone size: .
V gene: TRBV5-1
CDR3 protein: ASSSTGQGAVHTQY

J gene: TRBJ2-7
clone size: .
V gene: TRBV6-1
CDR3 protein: ASRRGAPNEQY

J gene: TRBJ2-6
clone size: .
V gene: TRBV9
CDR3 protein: ASSVIPGSSGANVLT

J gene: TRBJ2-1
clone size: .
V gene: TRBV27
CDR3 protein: ASSHQYSSNEQF

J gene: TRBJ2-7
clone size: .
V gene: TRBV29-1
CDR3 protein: SVRIDRGGQY

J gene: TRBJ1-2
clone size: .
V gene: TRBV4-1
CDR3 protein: ASSQPGQGYGYT

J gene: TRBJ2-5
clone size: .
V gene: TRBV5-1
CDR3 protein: ASRLEETQY

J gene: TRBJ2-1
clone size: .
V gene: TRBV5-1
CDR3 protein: ARKMWDSSYNEQF

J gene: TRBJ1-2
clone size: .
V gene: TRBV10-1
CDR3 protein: ASSDPYGTDGYT

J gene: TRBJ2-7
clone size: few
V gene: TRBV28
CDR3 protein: ASSSSRDNYEQY

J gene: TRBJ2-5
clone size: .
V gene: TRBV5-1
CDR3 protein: ASSLGAGSAETQY

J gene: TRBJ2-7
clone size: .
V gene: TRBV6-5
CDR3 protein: ASSYSREAYEQY

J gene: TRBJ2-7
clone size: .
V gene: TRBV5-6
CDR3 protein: ASSFPSGISYEQY

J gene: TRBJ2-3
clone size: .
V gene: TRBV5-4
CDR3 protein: ASSLPGWATDTQY

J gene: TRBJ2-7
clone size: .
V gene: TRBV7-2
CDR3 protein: ASSPRGGVYEQY

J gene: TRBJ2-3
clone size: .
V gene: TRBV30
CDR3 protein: ALRTGPSTDTQY

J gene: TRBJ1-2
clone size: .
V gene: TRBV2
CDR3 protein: ASSARDRGPYGYT

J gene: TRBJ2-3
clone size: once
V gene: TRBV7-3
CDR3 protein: ASSEWFGSTDTQY

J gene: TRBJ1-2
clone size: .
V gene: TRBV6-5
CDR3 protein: ASSYSGTEGYT

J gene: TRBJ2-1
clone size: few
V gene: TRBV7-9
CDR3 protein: ASSLQYNEQF

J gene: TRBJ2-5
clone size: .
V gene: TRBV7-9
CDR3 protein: ASSLGLGRAQETQY

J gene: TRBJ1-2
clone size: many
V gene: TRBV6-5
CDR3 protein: ASSYGISYGYT

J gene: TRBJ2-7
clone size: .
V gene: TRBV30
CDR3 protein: AWSPGVGEQY

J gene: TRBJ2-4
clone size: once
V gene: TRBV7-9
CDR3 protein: ASSLAGQNGVY

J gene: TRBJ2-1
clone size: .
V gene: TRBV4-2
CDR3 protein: ASSATADEQF

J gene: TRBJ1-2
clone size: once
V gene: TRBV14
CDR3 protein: ASSQGFFLSGYGYT

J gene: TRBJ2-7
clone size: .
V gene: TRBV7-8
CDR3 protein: ASRLAQAPTYEQY

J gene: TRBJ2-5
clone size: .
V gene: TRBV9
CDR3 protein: ASSVRGQPQGETQY

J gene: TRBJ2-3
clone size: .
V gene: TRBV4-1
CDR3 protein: ASSSYWVTSTDTQY

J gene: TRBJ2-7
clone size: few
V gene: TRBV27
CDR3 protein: ASSLSGQVAYEQY

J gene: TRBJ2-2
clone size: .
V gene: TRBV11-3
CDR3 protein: ASSSAGTNTGELF

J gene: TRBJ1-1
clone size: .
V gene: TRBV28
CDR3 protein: ASTKQGAGGTEAF

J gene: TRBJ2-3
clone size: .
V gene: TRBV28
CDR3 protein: ATATSGPDTQY